This TCR beta chain emerged from a study of OX40 agonist ivuxolimab in advanced cancers. The overall study: Eligibility admitted prior anti-PD-1, anti-PD-L1 or anti-CTLA-4 therapy; 30% to 40% had some. General study points: Among the nonresponders, some also had low normalized T-cell clonal expansion. By week 6 at 0.1 to 3.0 mg/kg, blood CD4+ and CD8+ T cells had expanded clonally.

Clones were read by immunoSEQ multiplex PCR, and TCRdb kept only the in-frame ones, dropping some. Of about 73,000 clones in the sample, roughly 86% are singletons; the top ten hold 0.75% to 0.85%. Trimming removed 7 bases from V and 3 bases from J, with 12 bases in between. There are 13 residues in the CDR3. CDR1 is MNHNS, CDR2 SASEGT, per germline. Remarks on this clone: What it binds is not known.

The sample consisted of CD4+ or CD8+ T cells sorted from blood, taken in a trial of the OX40 agonist ivuxolimab. The V gene is TRBV6-1, the J gene TRBJ1-2; unclear D gene. The receptor was derived from an adult with an advanced solid tumor such as melanoma, head and neck, liver or kidney cancer. As DNA, the CDR3 is TGTGCCAGCACCGTTACAGCCGACTATGGCTACACCTTC. It translates to CASTVTADYGYTF.